The 7 T cell receptor beta chains below were found in one sample sequenced in a study of cytomegalovirus exposure and HLA in healthy donors. PCR amplification relied on 60 Vbeta primers (plus 13 Jbeta primers). TCRdb's table, derived via immunoSEQ multiplex PCR, lists solely in-frame clones and lacks some. The sample lists 150,000 to 200,000 clones; 75% to 90% were seen once. Sequencing was performed on PBMCs. The receptors shown here come from a man under 40 in good health and CMV-seropositive.

This clone was picked up a small number of times. The CDR3 DNA is TGTGCCAGCAGTGCCGGGACTAGGGTTGGGGGGGAGCTGTTTTTT. The encoded protein is CASSAGTRVGGELFF. The rearrangement links TRBV6-1 to TRBJ2-2, with 8 bases identical to TRBD2. V was pared by 4 bases and J by 8 bases, with 9 bases of the junction left unmatched. CDR1 and CDR2 (germline): MNHNS, SASEGT. CDR3 length equals 15 residues.

The chain links TRBV27 to TRBJ2-7, with 12 positions matching TRBD2. V lost 5 bases and J lost 1; bases outside the gene matches: 15. The V gene's germline CDR1 is MNHEY and CDR2 SMNVEV (reference sequence). The CDR3 consists of 19 residues. The CDR3 here is CASSHQTSGSEFRSYEQYF. The CDR3 nucleotides read TGTGCCAGCAGTCACCAGACTAGCGGGAGTGAATTTAGGTCCTACGAGCAGTACTTC.

This chain uses TRBV10-3 with TRBJ2-7, with D possibly matching TRBD1 (5 bases). CDR3 length: 14 amino acids. CDR1 and CDR2 from the germline V gene are ENHRY and SYGVKD. The V end was cut by 2 bases, the J end by 5 bases, with 13 bases between. CDR3: CAISEDSNRHEQYF. The CDR3 DNA sequence: TGTGCCATCAGTGAGGACAGCAACCGCCACGAGCAGTACTTC.

This sequence joins TRBV10-1 and TRBJ2-5; no clear D. The CDR3 totals 13 residues. Per germline, CDR1 WNHNN and CDR2 SYGVQD (reference sequence). The ends were cut back, 3 bases at V and 2 bases at J, with 7 bases in the middle. This CDR3 is CASSESEQETQYF. The CDR3 DNA sequence: TGCGCCAGCAGTGAATCCGAGCAAGAGACCCAGTACTTC.

The chain recombines TRBV14 with TRBJ2-7, with a weak D call TRBD2 (5 bases). Germline CDR1 reads SGHDN; CDR2 reads FVKESK. The length of the CDR3 is 14 residues. With 5 bases removed from V and 2 bases from J, the gap between germline ends came to 13 bases. The chain's CDR3 is CASSVLPGTYEQYF. The CDR3 DNA reads as TGTGCCAGCAGCGTCCTCCCGGGGACCTACGAGCAGTACTTC.

The V call is TRBV11-3, the J call TRBJ2-1; TRBD1 aligns across 8 bases. V lost 4 bases to trimming and J lost 4 bases; unmatched junction nucleotides: 6. Germline V lookup: CDR1 SGHNT, CDR2 YENEEA. This CDR3 region has 15 residues. The CDR3 nucleotides are TGTGCCAGCAGCTCCCGGGACAGGCTATACAATGAGCAGTTCTTC. Translating gives CASSSRDRLYNEQFF.

V is TRBV4-1 and J is TRBJ2-5; D is perhaps TRBD1 (5 bases). CDR3 length: 15 residues. Germline loops: CDR1 MGHRA, CDR2 YSYEKL. Trimming cost V 3 bases and J 0 bases, with 11 bases left between them. The CDR3 region has the DNA TGCGCCAGCAGCCAGTTAGGGGCGTACCAAGAGACCCAGTACTTC. Translation: CASSQLGAYQETQYF.